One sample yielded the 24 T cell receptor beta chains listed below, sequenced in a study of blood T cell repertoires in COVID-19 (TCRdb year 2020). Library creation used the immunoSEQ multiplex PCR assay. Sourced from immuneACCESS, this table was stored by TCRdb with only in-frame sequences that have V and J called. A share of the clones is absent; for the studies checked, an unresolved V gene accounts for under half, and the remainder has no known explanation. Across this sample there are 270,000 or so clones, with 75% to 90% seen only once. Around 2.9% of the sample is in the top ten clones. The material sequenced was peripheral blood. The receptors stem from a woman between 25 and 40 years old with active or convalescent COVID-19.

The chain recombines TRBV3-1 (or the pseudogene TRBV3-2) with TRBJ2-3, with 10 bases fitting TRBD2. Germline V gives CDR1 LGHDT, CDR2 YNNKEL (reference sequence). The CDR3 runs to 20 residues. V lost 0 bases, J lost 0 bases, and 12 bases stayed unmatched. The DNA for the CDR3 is TGTGCCAGCAGCCAAGATAGGGGCCTAGCGGGGGATTTTAGCACAGATACGCAGTATTTT. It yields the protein CASSQDRGLAGDFSTDTQYF.

The DNA of the CDR3 is TGTGCCAGCTCAGAGGGAGACTTGGGGAAACTGTTTTTT. Protein product: CASSEGDLGKLFF. This sequence joins TRBV18 and TRBJ1-4; unclear D gene. V lost 5 bases, J lost 11 bases, and 15 bases lay in between. The CDR3 has 13 residues. Germline V gene data show CDR1 as KGHSH and CDR2 as LQKENI.

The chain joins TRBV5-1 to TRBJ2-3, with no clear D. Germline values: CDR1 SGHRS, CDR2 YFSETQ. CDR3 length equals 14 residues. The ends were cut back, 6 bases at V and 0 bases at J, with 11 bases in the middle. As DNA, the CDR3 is TGCGCCAGCAACGTTGACTCTAGCACAGATACGCAGTATTTT. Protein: CASNVDSSTDTQYF.

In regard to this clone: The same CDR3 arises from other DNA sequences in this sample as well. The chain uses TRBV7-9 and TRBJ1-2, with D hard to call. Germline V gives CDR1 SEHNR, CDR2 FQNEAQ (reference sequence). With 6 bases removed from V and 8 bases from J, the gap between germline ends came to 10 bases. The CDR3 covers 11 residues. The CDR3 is CASSPGRGYTF. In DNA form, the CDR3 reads TGTGCCAGCAGTCCGGGTAGAGGCTACACCTTC.

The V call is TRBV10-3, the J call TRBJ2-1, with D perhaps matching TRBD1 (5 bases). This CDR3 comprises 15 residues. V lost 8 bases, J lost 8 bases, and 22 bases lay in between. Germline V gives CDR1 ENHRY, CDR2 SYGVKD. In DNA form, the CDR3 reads TGTGCCATCCGCCCCGCGCCAGGGAAAGCCGATGAGCAGTTCTTC. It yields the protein CAIRPAPGKADEQFF.

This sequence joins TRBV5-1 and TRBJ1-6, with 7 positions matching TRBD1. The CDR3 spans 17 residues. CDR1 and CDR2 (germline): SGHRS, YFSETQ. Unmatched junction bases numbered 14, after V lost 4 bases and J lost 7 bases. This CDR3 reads CASSARQGAVGNSPLHF. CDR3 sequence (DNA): TGCGCCAGCAGCGCTAGACAGGGTGCGGTCGGGAATTCACCCCTCCACTTT.

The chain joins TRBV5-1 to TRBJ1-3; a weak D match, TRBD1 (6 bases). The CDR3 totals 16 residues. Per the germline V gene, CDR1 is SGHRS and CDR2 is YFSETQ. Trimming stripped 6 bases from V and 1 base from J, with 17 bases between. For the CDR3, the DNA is TGCGCCAGCACCCTAGGAATAGGGGGATCTGGAAACACCATATATTTT. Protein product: CASTLGIGGSGNTIYF.

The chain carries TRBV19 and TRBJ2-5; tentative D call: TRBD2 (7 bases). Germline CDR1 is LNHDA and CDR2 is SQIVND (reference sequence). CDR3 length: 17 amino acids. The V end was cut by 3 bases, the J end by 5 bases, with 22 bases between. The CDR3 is CASSIYLAGASGETQYF. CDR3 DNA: TGTGCCAGTAGTATTTACCTGGCGGGGGCCTCGGGGGAGACCCAGTACTTC.

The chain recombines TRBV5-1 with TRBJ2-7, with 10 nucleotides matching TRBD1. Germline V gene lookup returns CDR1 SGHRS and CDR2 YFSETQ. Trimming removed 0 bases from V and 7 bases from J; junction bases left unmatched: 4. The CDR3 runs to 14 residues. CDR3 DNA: TGCGCCAGCAGCTTGGGCGACAGGGGGCGTGAGCAGTACTTC. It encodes CASSLGDRGREQYF.

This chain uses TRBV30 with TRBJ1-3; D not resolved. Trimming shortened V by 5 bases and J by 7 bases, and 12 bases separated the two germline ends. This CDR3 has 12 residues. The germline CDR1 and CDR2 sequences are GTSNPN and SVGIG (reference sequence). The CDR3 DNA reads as TGTGCCTGGCAGAAGGAGGGCAACACCATATATTTT. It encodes CAWQKEGNTIYF.

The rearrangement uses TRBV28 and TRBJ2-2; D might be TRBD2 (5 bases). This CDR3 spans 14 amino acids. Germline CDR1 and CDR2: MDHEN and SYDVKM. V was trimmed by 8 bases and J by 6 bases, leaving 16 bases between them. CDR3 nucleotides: TGTGCCAGCCAAACGCGGCGGGTGCCCGGGGAGCTGTTTTTT. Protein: CASQTRRVPGELFF.

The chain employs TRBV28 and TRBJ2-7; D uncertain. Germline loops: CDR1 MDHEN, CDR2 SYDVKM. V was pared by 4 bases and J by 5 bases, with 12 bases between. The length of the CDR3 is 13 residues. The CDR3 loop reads CASSSSVPDEQYF. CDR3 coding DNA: TGTGCCAGCAGTTCCTCAGTCCCCGACGAGCAGTACTTC.

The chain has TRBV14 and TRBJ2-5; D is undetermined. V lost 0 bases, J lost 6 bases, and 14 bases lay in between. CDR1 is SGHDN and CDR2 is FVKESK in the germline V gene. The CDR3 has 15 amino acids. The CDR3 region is CASSQDPGFVKTQYF. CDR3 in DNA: TGTGCCAGCAGCCAAGATCCGGGTTTTGTAAAGACCCAGTACTTC.

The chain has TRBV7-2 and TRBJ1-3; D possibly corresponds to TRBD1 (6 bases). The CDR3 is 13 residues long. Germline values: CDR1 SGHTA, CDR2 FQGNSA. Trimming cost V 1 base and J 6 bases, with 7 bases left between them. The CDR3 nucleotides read TGTGCCAGCAGCTTAGACAGGGAAAACACCATATATTTT. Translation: CASSLDRENTIYF.

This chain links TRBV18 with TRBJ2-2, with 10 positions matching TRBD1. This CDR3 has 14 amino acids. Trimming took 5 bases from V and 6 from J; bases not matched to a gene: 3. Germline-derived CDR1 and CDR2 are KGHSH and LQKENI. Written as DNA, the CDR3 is TGTGCCAGCTCAACGGACAGGGGGTCCGGGGAGCTGTTTTTT. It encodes CASSTDRGSGELFF.

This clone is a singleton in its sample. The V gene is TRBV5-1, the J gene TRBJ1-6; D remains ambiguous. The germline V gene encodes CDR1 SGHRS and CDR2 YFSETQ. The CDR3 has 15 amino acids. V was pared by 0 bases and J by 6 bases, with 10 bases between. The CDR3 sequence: CASSLEGGFNSPLHF. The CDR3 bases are TGCGCCAGCAGCTTGGAAGGAGGTTTTAATTCACCCCTCCACTTT.

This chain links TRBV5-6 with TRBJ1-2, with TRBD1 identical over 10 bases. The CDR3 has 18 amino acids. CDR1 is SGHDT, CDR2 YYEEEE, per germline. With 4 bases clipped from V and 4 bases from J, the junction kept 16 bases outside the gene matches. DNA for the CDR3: TGTGCCAGCAGCGTCCCTCACGGTGACAGGGGGCGAGTCTATGGCTACACCTTC. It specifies CASSVPHGDRGRVYGYTF.

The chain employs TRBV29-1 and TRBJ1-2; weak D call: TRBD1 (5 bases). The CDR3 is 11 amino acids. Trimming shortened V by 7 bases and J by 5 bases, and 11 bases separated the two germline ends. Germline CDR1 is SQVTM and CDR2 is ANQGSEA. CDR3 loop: CSAAGRYGYTF. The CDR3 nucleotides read TGCAGCGCAGCAGGGCGTTATGGCTACACCTTC.

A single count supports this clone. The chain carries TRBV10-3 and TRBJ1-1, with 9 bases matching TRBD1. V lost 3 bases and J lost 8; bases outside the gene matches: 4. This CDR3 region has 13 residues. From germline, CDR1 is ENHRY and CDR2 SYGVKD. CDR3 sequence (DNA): TGTGCCATCAGTGAAACTACAGGGGGCGAAGCTTTCTTT. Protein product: CAISETTGGEAFF.

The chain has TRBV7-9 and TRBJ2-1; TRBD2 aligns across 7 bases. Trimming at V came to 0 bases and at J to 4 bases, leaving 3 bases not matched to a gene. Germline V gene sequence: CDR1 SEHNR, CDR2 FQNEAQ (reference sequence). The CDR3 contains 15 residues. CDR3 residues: CASSLAAGVYNEQFF. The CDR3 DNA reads TGTGCCAGCAGCTTAGCGGCGGGGGTGTACAATGAGCAGTTCTTC.

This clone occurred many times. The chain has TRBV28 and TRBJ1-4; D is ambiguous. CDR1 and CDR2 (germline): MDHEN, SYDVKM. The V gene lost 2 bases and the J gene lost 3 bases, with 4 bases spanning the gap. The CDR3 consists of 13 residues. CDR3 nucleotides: TGTGCCAGCAGTTTACGCGCTAATGAAAAACTGTTTTTT. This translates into CASSLRANEKLFF.

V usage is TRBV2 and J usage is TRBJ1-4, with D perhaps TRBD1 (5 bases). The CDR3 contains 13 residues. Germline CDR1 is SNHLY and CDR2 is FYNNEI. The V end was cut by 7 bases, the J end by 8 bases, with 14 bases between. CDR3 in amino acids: CASIGDSREKLFF. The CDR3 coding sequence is TGTGCCAGCATAGGAGACAGCAGGGAAAAACTGTTTTTT. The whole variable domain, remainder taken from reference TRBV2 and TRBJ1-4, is EPEVTQTPSHQVTQMGQEVILRCVPISNHLYFYWYRQILGQKVEFLVSFYNNEISEKSEIFDDQFSVERPDGSNFTLKIRSTKLEDSAMYFCASIGDSREKLFFGSGTQLSVL.

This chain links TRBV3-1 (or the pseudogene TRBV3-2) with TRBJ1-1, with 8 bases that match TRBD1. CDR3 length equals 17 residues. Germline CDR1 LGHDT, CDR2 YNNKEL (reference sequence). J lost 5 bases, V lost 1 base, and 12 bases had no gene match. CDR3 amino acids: CASSQVSGRGHQTEAFF. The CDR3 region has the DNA TGTGCCAGCAGCCAAGTGTCCGGCAGGGGGCATCAAACTGAAGCTTTCTTT.

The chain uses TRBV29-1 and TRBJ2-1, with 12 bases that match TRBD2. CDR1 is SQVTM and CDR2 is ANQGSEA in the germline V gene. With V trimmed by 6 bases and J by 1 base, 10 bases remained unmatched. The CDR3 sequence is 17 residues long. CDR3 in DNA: TGCAGCGTAATAACGACTAGCGGGGGATTGTCCTACAATGAGCAGTTCTTC. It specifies CSVITTSGGLSYNEQFF.